This T cell receptor (beta chain) was recorded in a study of OX40 agonist ivuxolimab in advanced cancers. The study's findings and limits: Clonal expansion among partial responders at 0.1-3.0 mg/kg ranked near the lowest. With doses of 0.1 to 3.0 mg/kg, CD4+ and CD8+ blood T cells had undergone clonal expansion by week 6.

Points on this clone: As yet, its antigen is unknown. Germline is not matched at one junction end, which may reflect a read error.

Some clones are missing from TCRdb's copy, which holds only in-frame ones; the method was immunoSEQ multiplex PCR. The table lists some 74,000 clones, 82% of them singletons. The CDR3 loop spans 14 amino acids. Germline-derived CDR1 and CDR2 are SSHAT and FNYEAQ (reference sequence). This sequence joins TRBV7-7 and TRBJ2-5; perhaps TRBD1 as D (6 bases). The source was CD4+ or CD8+ T cells sorted from blood, collected in a trial of the OX40 agonist ivuxolimab. This TCR was sampled from an adult with an advanced solid tumor such as melanoma, head and neck, liver or kidney cancer. Here the CDR3 DNA reads TGTGCTAGCAGCTTGGGGACAAACAAAGAGACCCAGTACTTC. It yields the protein CASSLGTNKETQYF.